The rows below give T cell receptor beta chains drawn from one sample of a study of blood T cells in healthy people across ages. TCRdb re-analysed the 5' RACE reads in MiXCR, keeping a single row per CDR3 protein. The sample holds more than 900,000 distinct CDR3 sequences, approximately 25% seen once. These data are also associated with another study on T cells of mothers and their children.

Specimen: blood. The receptors come from a girl aged 2-10 years in good health. The CDR3 runs from the conserved cysteine through the conserved F or W. A D gene is named only where the DNA matches it firmly. Clone size is given for some rows only: seen once, a few or many times, or a class if the clone is expanded.

J gene | D gene | clone size | V gene | CDR3 protein | CDR3 DNA
TRBJ2-5 | - | many | TRBV5-1 | CASGIQTGSETQYF | TGCGCCAGCGGGATTCAAACAGGGTCGGAGACCCAGTACTTC
TRBJ1-2 | - | few | TRBV5-1 | CASSESEQGDNYGYTF | TGCGCCAGCAGCGAATCCGAACAGGGTGACAACTATGGCTACACCTTC
TRBJ2-5 | - | few | TRBV29-1 | CSAKLPRDSRPETQYF | TGCAGCGCAAAGTTGCCCCGGGACTCACGACCGGAGACCCAGTACTTC
TRBJ1-4 | - | few | TRBV12-5 | CAIEPGESTNEKLFF | TGTGCTATCGAACCGGGGGAGTCAACTAATGAAAAACTGTTTTTT
TRBJ2-7 | TRBD2 | - | TRBV7-2 | CASSSLAGWDRYEQYF | TGTGCCAGCAGCTCCCTAGCGGGATGGGATCGCTACGAGCAGTACTTC
TRBJ2-6 | TRBD1 | few | TRBV4-2 | CASSPGGGTGQSGANVLTF | TGTGCCAGCAGCCCCGGAGGAGGGACAGGGCAATCTGGGGCCAACGTCCTGACTTTC
TRBJ1-1 | - | - | TRBV29-1 | CSVLQVRAFF | TGCAGCGTTTTACAGGTGCGGGCTTTCTTT
TRBJ1-6 | - | few | TRBV6-5 | CASSYGIQNSPLHF | TGTGCCAGCAGTTACGGGATACAAAATTCACCCCTCCACTTT
TRBJ2-5 | TRBD1 | - | TRBV11-3 | CASSFLAFTGTGQETQYF | TGTGCCAGCAGCTTCCTCGCCTTTACCGGGACAGGCCAAGAGACCCAGTACTTC
TRBJ2-5 | - | - | TRBV7-3 | CASSLVPTGDPGWGETQYF | TGTGCCAGCAGCCTTGTACCTACTGGGGACCCGGGCTGGGGCGAGACCCAGTACTTC
TRBJ2-7 | - | - | TRBV11-2 | CASSLELVTVEQYF | TGTGCCAGCAGCTTAGAGCTGGTGACGGTTGAGCAGTACTTC
TRBJ1-1 | - | - | TRBV24-1 | CATSDTTATGTEAFF | TGTGCCACCAGTGATACGACAGCTACTGGCACTGAAGCTTTCTTT
TRBJ1-5 | - | few | TRBV7-9 | CASSLEAGENNQPQHF | TGTGCCAGCAGCTTAGAGGCAGGGGAGAATAATCAGCCCCAGCATTTT
TRBJ1-1 | TRBD1 | few | TRBV29-1 | CSVARTGRAFF | TGCAGCGTTGCCCGGACAGGGAGAGCTTTCTTT
TRBJ2-7 | - | - | TRBV12-3/TRBV12-4 | CASSFWNSSYEQYF | TGTGCCAGCAGTTTTTGGAACAGCTCCTACGAGCAGTACTTC
TRBJ1-2 | - | few | TRBV6-5 | CASSSAGSYGYTF | TGTGCCAGCAGTTCTGCAGGGTCCTATGGCTACACCTTC
TRBJ2-1 | TRBD2 | few | TRBV29-1 | CSVAGGEPYNEQFF | TGCAGCGTTGCCGGGGGGGAACCCTACAATGAGCAGTTCTTC
TRBJ1-1 | - | few | TRBV29-1 | CSAGGRNTEAFF | TGCAGCGCGGGGGGCCGGAACACTGAAGCTTTCTTT
TRBJ2-7 | - | few | TRBV2 | CASTGQAYEQYF | TGTGCCAGCACCGGACAAGCCTACGAGCAGTACTTC
TRBJ2-4 | - | - | TRBV29-1 | CSVEDLLLDGTLAKNIQYF | TGCAGCGTTGAAGATCTGCTATTGGACGGGACACTAGCCAAAAACATTCAGTACTTC
TRBJ1-2 | - | few | TRBV7-9 | CASSFGVRAYGYTF | TGTGCCAGCAGCTTTGGAGTCCGCGCCTATGGCTACACCTTC
TRBJ1-1 | - | few | TRBV20-1 | CSAWGREYTEAFF | TGCAGTGCGTGGGGGCGAGAGTACACTGAAGCTTTCTTT
TRBJ1-4 | - | few | TRBV11-3 | CASSPTWGGKLFF | TGTGCCAGCAGCCCGACATGGGGCGGAAAACTGTTTTTT
TRBJ2-2 | - | few | TRBV7-2 | CASSPDRFGTGELFF | TGTGCCAGCAGTCCTGACAGGTTCGGGACCGGGGAGCTGTTTTTT
TRBJ2-7 | - | - | TRBV20-1 | CSGSGPLYEQYF | TGCAGTGGATCCGGCCCACTCTACGAGCAGTACTTC
TRBJ1-4 | - | - | TRBV27 | CASSPYEGLDEKLFF | TGTGCCAGCAGCCCCTATGAGGGCCTAGATGAAAAACTGTTTTTT
TRBJ2-1 | - | few | TRBV12-5 | CASGLVGSSVDEQFF | TGTGCTAGTGGTTTGGTAGGGTCTAGCGTTGATGAGCAGTTCTTC
TRBJ2-7 | TRBD2 | - | TRBV28 | CATGTSGPYEQYF | TGTGCCACAGGGACTAGCGGCCCCTACGAGCAGTACTTC
TRBJ2-4 | TRBD1 | - | TRBV4-3 | CASSQDRGQGNIQYF | TGCGCCAGCAGCCAAGATCGAGGACAGGGAAACATTCAGTACTTC
TRBJ2-5 | - | - | TRBV6-5 | CASTGPLGETQYF | TGTGCCAGCACCGGGCCTTTAGGGGAGACCCAGTACTTC
TRBJ1-3 | - | few | TRBV19 | CASINLEVGRLSGNTIYF | TGTGCCAGTATCAACCTAGAGGTTGGCAGACTCTCTGGAAACACCATATATTTT
TRBJ2-5 | TRBD2 | - | TRBV5-1 | CASSQSVPVGGQETQYF | TGCGCCAGCAGCCAGAGCGTTCCCGTGGGAGGGCAAGAGACCCAGTACTTC
TRBJ1-1 | - | few | TRBV19 | CASGLSAVVTFF | TGTGCCAGTGGTCTCTCGGCGGTTGTGACTTTCTTT
TRBJ1-2 | - | - | TRBV9 | CASSVDRGDIDYTF | TGTGCCAGCAGCGTAGACCGGGGAGACATCGACTACACCTTC
TRBJ2-7 | - | once | TRBV6-5 | CASSYTWDTVSSYEQYF | TGTGCCAGCAGTTACACCTGGGACACCGTGAGCTCCTACGAGCAGTACTTC
TRBJ2-1 | TRBD2 | - | TRBV7-3 | CASSLRAGDVEQFF | TGTGCCAGCAGCTTAAGGGCGGGGGATGTTGAGCAGTTCTTC
TRBJ2-2 | - | few | TRBV6-4 | CASSDLFSGELFF | TGTGCCAGCAGTGACTTATTTTCCGGGGAGCTGTTTTTT
TRBJ2-2 | - | few | TRBV7-3 | CASSLFPFELANTGELFF | TGTGCCAGCAGCTTATTCCCTTTTGAGTTAGCGAACACCGGGGAGCTGTTTTTT
TRBJ2-5 | - | once | TRBV20-1 | CSARAGQASETQYF | TGCAGTGCTAGAGCGGGGCAAGCTTCGGAGACCCAGTACTTC
TRBJ2-5 | - | - | TRBV7-9 | CASRIRGGETQYF | TGTGCCAGCAGAATCAGGGGTGGCGAGACCCAGTACTTC
TRBJ1-1 | - | - | TRBV7-4 | CARPTEGHTEAFF | TGTGCCAGACCCACGGAGGGGCACACTGAAGCTTTCTTT
TRBJ2-1 | TRBD2 | once | TRBV29-1 | CSVDSLAGSISDQFF | TGCAGCGTTGATTCTCTAGCGGGAAGTATTAGTGATCAGTTCTTC